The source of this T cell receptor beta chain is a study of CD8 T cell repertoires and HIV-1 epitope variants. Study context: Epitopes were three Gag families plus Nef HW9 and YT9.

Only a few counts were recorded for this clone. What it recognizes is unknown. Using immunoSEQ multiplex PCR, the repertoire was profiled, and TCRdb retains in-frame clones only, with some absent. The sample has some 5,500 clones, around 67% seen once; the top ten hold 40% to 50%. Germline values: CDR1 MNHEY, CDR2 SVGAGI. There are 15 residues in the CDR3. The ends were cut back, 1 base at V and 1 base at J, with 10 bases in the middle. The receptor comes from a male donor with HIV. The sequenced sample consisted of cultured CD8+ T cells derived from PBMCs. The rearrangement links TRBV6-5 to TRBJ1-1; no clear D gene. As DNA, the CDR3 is TGTGCCAGCAGTTACTACGAGGGATCGAACACTGAAGCTTTCTTT. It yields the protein CASSYYEGSNTEAFF.